Following are 17 T cell receptor beta chains from one sample sequenced in a study of blood T cells in healthy people across ages. For the second PCR, which ran for roughly 7 to 11 cycles, a sample-barcoded 5' primer and a J-beta primer mix were used. One entry per CDR3 protein, called by TCRdb with MiXCR from the 5' RACE reads. The sample lists some 760,000 distinct CDR3 sequences, 20% to 30% occurring once. These sequences were also reported in another study, on T cells of mothers and their children.

Sequencing was done on a sample of blood. These receptors were taken from a boy between 10 and 17 years old in good health.

This sequence joins TRBV6-6 and TRBJ1-4; D perhaps matches TRBD1 (5 bases). V was shortened by 6 bases and J by 8 bases, with 19 bases between the two germline ends. The germline CDR1 and CDR2 sequences are MNHNY and SVGAGI (reference sequence). The CDR3 spans 15 residues. As DNA, the CDR3 is TGTGCCAGCAGGGACGGGACCGCGAAGGGGGAAAAACTGTTTTTT. This encodes CASRDGTAKGEKLFF.

This chain links TRBV7-2 with TRBJ2-5; weak D call: TRBD1 (6 bases). The CDR3 sequence is 15 residues long. Deletions cut 5 bases from V and 5 bases from J, with 18 bases between. The germline gives CDR1 SGHTA, CDR2 FQGNSA. Written as DNA, the CDR3 is TGTGCCAGCAGCCCGGCCCTAGGGGGTTGGGAGACCCAGTACTTC. It encodes CASSPALGGWETQYF.

The gene calls are TRBV24-1 and TRBJ2-3; D is possibly TRBD2 (6 bases). With 0 bases removed from V and 8 bases from J, the gap between germline ends came to 11 bases. CDR3 size: 14 residues. The germline gives CDR1 KGHDR, CDR2 SFDVKD. CDR3 coding DNA: TGTGCCACCAGTGATTTGACTAGCAGTCGTACGCAGTATTTT. It is translated as CATSDLTSSRTQYF.

The genes are TRBV7-8 and TRBJ2-1, with D tentatively TRBD2 (5 bases). CDR1 is SGHVS and CDR2 is FQNEAQ in the germline V gene. The V end was cut by 2 bases, the J end by 9 bases, with 14 bases between. This CDR3 has 14 amino acids. The CDR3 sequence is CASSLPQTGSEQFF. Written as DNA, the CDR3 is TGTGCCAGCAGCTTACCGCAGACGGGAAGTGAGCAGTTCTTC.

This clonotype was seen a handful of times. This chain links TRBV15 with TRBJ2-3, with TRBD2 identical over 13 bases. Unmatched junction bases numbered 2, after V lost 3 bases and J lost 2 bases. Germline V gene sequence: CDR1 LNHNV, CDR2 YYDKDF (reference sequence). The CDR3 runs 16 residues. Here the CDR3 DNA reads TGTGCCACCAGCAGCGGACTAGCGGGAGTCACAGATACGCAGTATTTT. It yields the protein CATSSGLAGVTDTQYF.

The chain links TRBV18 to TRBJ1-2; no firm D call. The V gene lost 5 bases and the J gene lost 6 bases, with 13 bases spanning the gap. Germline CDR1 is KGHSH and CDR2 is LQKENI. The CDR3 sequence is 13 residues long. The CDR3 coding sequence is TGTGCCAGCTCATCATCCCCGGAAGATGGCTACACCTTC. This codes for CASSSSPEDGYTF. The full variable domain, rest sourced from reference TRBV18 and TRBJ1-2, is NAGVMQNPRHLVRRRGQEARLRCSPMKGHSHVYWYRQLPEEGLKFMVYLQKENIIDESGMPKERFSAEFPKEGPSILRIQQVVRGDSAAYFCASSSSPEDGYTFGSGTRLTVV.

This chain uses TRBV7-9 with TRBJ1-4; no definite D call. Deletions cut 5 bases from V and 11 bases from J, with 15 bases between. CDR1 and CDR2 (germline): SEHNR, FQNEAQ (reference sequence). The CDR3 has 13 residues. The CDR3 loop is CASSRGQEIKLFF. Written as DNA, the CDR3 is TGTGCCAGCAGCCGCGGGCAGGAAATTAAACTGTTTTTT.

The chain has TRBV7-3 and TRBJ2-1; 7 nucleotides line up with TRBD2. Germline assignment: CDR1 SGHTA and CDR2 FQGTGA. V lost 2 bases to trimming and J lost 5 bases; unmatched junction nucleotides: 3. This CDR3 contains 14 residues. CDR3 bases: TGTGCCAGCAGCTTATCGGGGGGAAACAATGAGCAGTTCTTC. It translates to CASSLSGGNNEQFF.

The chain uses TRBV20-1 and TRBJ1-2, with 8 positions matching TRBD1. The CDR3 length is 13 residues. From germline, CDR1 is DFQATT and CDR2 SNEGSKA (reference sequence). Losses at the gene ends were 4 bases for V and 4 bases for J; bases not matched to a gene: 5. In DNA, the CDR3 is TGCAGTGCTACCGACAGGGGAGTCTATGGCTACACCTTC. Protein product: CSATDRGVYGYTF.

This clonotype has a handful of counts. The chain has TRBV29-1 and TRBJ1-2; D remains ambiguous. Trimming shortened V by 4 bases and J by 4 bases, and 16 bases separated the two germline ends. The CDR3 totals 14 residues. Germline-derived CDR1 and CDR2 are SQVTM and ANQGSEA. CDR3 region: CSVGEPSEAYGYTF. DNA of the CDR3: TGCAGCGTTGGCGAGCCCTCCGAGGCCTATGGCTACACCTTC. Drawing the rest from reference TRBV29-1 and TRBJ1-2, the complete variable domain is SAVISQKPSRDICQRGTSLTIQCQVDSQVTMMFWYRQQPGQSLTLIATANQGSEATYESGFVIDKFPISRPNLTFSTLTVSNMSPEDSSIYLCSVGEPSEAYGYTFGSGTRLTVV.

The genes are TRBV29-1 and TRBJ1-1; TRBD1 aligns across 7 bases. The CDR3 consists of 13 residues. Per germline, CDR1 SQVTM and CDR2 ANQGSEA. V was pared by 7 bases and J by 3 bases, with 8 bases of the junction left unmatched. This CDR3 is CSARQGGDTEAFF. CDR3 nucleotide sequence: TGCAGCGCTCGACAGGGAGGGGACACTGAAGCTTTCTTT.

The V call is TRBV29-1, the J call TRBJ2-7; 9 bases line up with TRBD1. J gave up 3 bases and V 0 bases, and 12 bases lay outside the gene matches. Germline V lookup: CDR1 SQVTM, CDR2 ANQGSEA. The CDR3 covers 17 residues. In DNA, the CDR3 is TGCAGCGTTGAAGAACTTCTTACCCCGGGACAGGGCTACGAGCAGTACTTC. Amino acid sequence: CSVEELLTPGQGYEQYF.

V gene TRBV4-3 combines with J gene TRBJ2-3, with a tentative D call TRBD2 (6 bases). The germline V and J ends were trimmed by 0 bases and 7 bases, with 8 bases remaining between them. The CDR3 sequence is 13 residues long. Per the germline V gene, CDR1 is LGHNA and CDR2 is YSLEER. CDR3 DNA sequence: TGCGCCAGCAGCCAAGAGGGCGGGAATACGCAGTATTTT. It codes for CASSQEGGNTQYF.

CDR3 in DNA: TGTGCCAGCAGCTTGGAGCTTAGCAGTGAGCAGTACTTC. This translates into CASSLELSSEQYF. V gene TRBV5-6 combines with J gene TRBJ2-7; no clear D. Trimming removed 0 bases at V and 7 bases at J, with 11 bases between. This CDR3 is built from 13 residues. The germline gives CDR1 SGHDT, CDR2 YYEEEE.

Only a few counts were recorded for this clonotype. J is TRBJ2-7 and V is TRBV29-1, with D maybe TRBD2 (7 bases). Deletions cut 7 bases from V and 6 bases from J, with 22 bases between. This CDR3 region has 14 residues. Germline lookup yields CDR1 SQVTM and CDR2 ANQGSEA. CDR3: CSAHTGTNSREQYF. The CDR3 DNA follows: TGCAGCGCTCATACAGGGACTAATTCTCGCGAGCAGTACTTC.

Only a few counts were recorded for this clonotype. One junction end does not reproduce the germline sequence, and a read error may be involved. J is TRBJ2-5 and V is TRBV12-3 or TRBV12-4; no reliable D call. CDR3 length: 14 amino acids. This chain's CDR3 is CASSLRNREETRYF. The CDR3, as DNA: TGTGCCAGCAGCCTTAGAAACAGAGAAGAGACCCGGTACTTC.

The chain joins TRBV14 to TRBJ2-2, with a possible D match to TRBD2 (6 bases). Germline loops: CDR1 SGHDN, CDR2 FVKESK. Trimming removed 4 bases at V and 6 bases at J, with 12 bases between. The CDR3 runs 14 residues. CDR3 sequence: CASSRPLASGELFF. The CDR3 coding sequence is TGTGCCAGCAGCCGCCCGCTAGCGTCCGGGGAGCTGTTTTTT.